Presented here are 22 T cell receptor beta chains from one specimen sequenced in a study of blood T cell repertoires in COVID-19. Using immunoSEQ multiplex PCR, the repertoire was profiled, and TCRdb retains in-frame clones only, with some absent. The sample contains around 190,000 clones, more than 70% of which appear only once. The specimen was peripheral blood. The source of these receptors is a man aged 45-65 years with COVID-19, enrolled during active disease.

This rearrangement joins TRBV7-9 to TRBJ1-2; D remains ambiguous. Trimming pared 0 bases from V and 8 bases from J, leaving 10 bases between. CDR3 length equals 13 residues. The germline V gene has CDR1 SEHNR and CDR2 FQNEAQ (reference sequence). The CDR3 bases are TGTGCCAGCAGCTTAGCGGACCGGGGAGGCTACACCTTC. Translating it yields CASSLADRGGYTF.

This clone came up a few times. The chain carries TRBV5-4 and TRBJ2-7; D uncertain. The CDR3 runs to 17 residues. CDR1 is SGHNT and CDR2 is YYREEE in the germline V gene (reference sequence). Trimming stripped 2 bases from V and 0 bases from J, with 18 bases between. CDR3 loop: CASSFFSTGDSSYEQYF. CDR3 nucleotide sequence: TGTGCCAGCAGCTTTTTCTCGACGGGTGATAGCTCCTACGAGCAGTACTTC.

V and J are TRBV28 and TRBJ1-6, with 7 bases lining up with TRBD1. The trim removed 3 bases at V and 10 bases at J, leaving 9 bases unmatched. The CDR3 is made up of 15 amino acids. Germline V gene lookup returns CDR1 MDHEN and CDR2 SYDVKM. CDR3 coding DNA: TGTGCCAGCAGTTTGGGACGACAGGGCAGCTCACCCCTCCACTTT. Protein product: CASSLGRQGSSPLHF. Drawing the rest from reference TRBV28 and TRBJ1-6, the complete variable domain is DVKVTQSSRYLVKRTGEKVFLECVQDMDHENMFWYRQDPGLGLRLIYFSYDVKMKEKGDIPEGYSVSREKKERFSLILESASTNQTSMYLCASSLGRQGSSPLHFGNGTRLTVT.

The V gene is TRBV7-9, the J gene TRBJ1-2; D is possibly TRBD1 (6 bases). This CDR3 is built from 15 residues. Trimming removed 3 bases from V and 6 bases from J, with 17 bases in between. Germline values: CDR1 SEHNR, CDR2 FQNEAQ (reference sequence). CDR3 region: CASSFTGSGDDGYTF. The CDR3 DNA reads as TGTGCCAGCAGCTTTACCGGGTCAGGGGACGATGGCTACACCTTC. Looking up the rest from reference TRBV7-9 and TRBJ1-2 gives the full variable domain: DTGVSQNPRHKITKRGQNVTFRCDPISEHNRLYWYRQTLGQGPEFLTYFQNEAQLEKSRLLSDRFSAERPKGSFSTLEIQRTEQGDSAMYLCASSFTGSGDDGYTFGSGTRLTVV.

The chain uses TRBV28 and TRBJ2-2; 9 bases are a match to TRBD2. Unmatched junction bases numbered 16, after V lost 5 bases and J lost 0 bases. Germline values: CDR1 MDHEN, CDR2 SYDVKM. This CDR3 contains 20 residues. This chain's CDR3 is CASSPRPGTSPGTNTGELFF. The CDR3 coding sequence is TGTGCCAGCAGTCCCCGGCCCGGGACTAGCCCTGGAACGAACACCGGGGAGCTGTTTTTT.

This sequence joins TRBV29-1 and TRBJ1-4; 11 bases fit TRBD1. V shed 6 bases, J shed 8 bases, and the junction held 5 bases outside the gene matches. Germline assignment: CDR1 SQVTM and CDR2 ANQGSEA. This CDR3 comprises 13 residues. CDR3 DNA: TGCAGCGTCCAGGACAGGGGGCGAGAAAAACTGTTTTTT. It encodes CSVQDRGREKLFF.

The chain has TRBV25-1 and TRBJ1-4; D is unresolved. The germline V and J ends were trimmed by 9 bases and 1 base, with 18 bases remaining between them. This CDR3 is built from 16 residues. Germline CDR1 reads MGHDK; CDR2 reads SYGVNS. The CDR3 sequence is CASSKKASGTNEKLFF. The DNA of the CDR3 is TGTGCCAGTAGTAAGAAGGCGTCGGGAACTAATGAAAAACTGTTTTTT.

The rearrangement uses TRBV5-4 and TRBJ1-2; D gene uncertain. Germline V lookup: CDR1 SGHNT, CDR2 YYREEE (reference sequence). The V end lost 4 bases, the J end lost 2 bases, and 15 bases lay between the germline ends. This CDR3 spans 15 amino acids. The CDR3 reads CASSPTVGANYGYTF. The CDR3 nucleotides are TGTGCCAGCAGCCCTACTGTCGGAGCAAACTATGGCTACACCTTC.

This clone appeared a single time. V usage is TRBV2 and J usage is TRBJ1-6; 7 nucleotides align to TRBD1. Germline CDR1 is SNHLY and CDR2 is FYNNEI. V trimming: 6 bases; J trimming: 5 bases; junction bases outside the gene matches: 10. The CDR3 is made up of 16 amino acids. CDR3 coding DNA: TGTGCCAGCAGCCGTACAGGGGTGTCTAATAATTCACCCCTCCACTTT. Its translation is CASSRTGVSNNSPLHF.

This clone was seen more than once but under ten times. The rearrangement joins TRBV14 to TRBJ2-2; 8 bases fit TRBD1. Per the germline V gene, CDR1 is SGHDN and CDR2 is FVKESK. The trim removed 4 bases at V and 3 bases at J, leaving 7 bases unmatched. CDR3 length: 16 residues. CDR3 sequence: CASSPWTGSYTGELFF. CDR3 nucleotides: TGTGCCAGCAGCCCGTGGACAGGGAGTTACACCGGGGAGCTGTTTTTT.

The gene calls are TRBV29-1 and TRBJ1-1; D is unresolved. Germline CDR1 and CDR2: SQVTM and ANQGSEA. The CDR3 is made up of 14 amino acids. Trimming took 6 bases from V and 4 from J, leaving 18 bases between them. The CDR3, as DNA: TGCAGCGTCCAAAAGACCGGGGAGGGCACTGAAGCTTTCTTT. This codes for CSVQKTGEGTEAFF.

V is TRBV7-2 and J is TRBJ2-7, with 9 bases aligning to TRBD2. This CDR3 is built from 13 residues. Germline V gene lookup returns CDR1 SGHTA and CDR2 FQGNSA. The ends lost 6 bases at V and 6 bases at J; junction bases unmatched: 6. The CDR3 nucleotides are TGTGCCAGCAGTCAGCGGGGGGCGGGCGAGCAGTACTTC. Encoded protein: CASSQRGAGEQYF.

This clone has a handful of counts. The chain couples TRBV27 to TRBJ2-3, with 11 bases aligning to TRBD2. The CDR3 has 16 amino acids. The germline V gene encodes CDR1 MNHEY and CDR2 SMNVEV (reference sequence). J lost 6 bases, V lost 1 base, and 6 bases had no gene match. The CDR3 protein is CASSLYSGRDGDTQYF. In nucleotides, the CDR3 is TGTGCCAGCAGTTTATATAGCGGGAGGGATGGTGATACGCAGTATTTT.

This clone was counted once. The rearrangement links TRBV5-1 to TRBJ2-1; no clear D. V was trimmed by 5 bases and J by 4 bases, leaving 7 bases between them. Per the germline V gene, CDR1 is SGHRS and CDR2 is YFSETQ. The CDR3 has 12 residues. CDR3 residues: CASRASYNEQFF. The CDR3 coding sequence is TGCGCCAGCAGAGCTTCTTACAATGAGCAGTTCTTC.

Here the CDR3 reads CSVEPRDFVQQETQYF. CDR3 sequence (DNA): TGCAGCGTAGAACCCCGGGACTTTGTCCAACAAGAGACCCAGTACTTC. The chain carries TRBV29-1 and TRBJ2-5; tentatively, D is TRBD2 (6 bases). Germline CDR1 SQVTM, CDR2 ANQGSEA. V was trimmed by 6 bases and J by 2 bases, leaving 22 bases between them. This CDR3 spans 16 amino acids.

The chain's CDR3 is CASSTLAGDYNEQFF. The CDR3 DNA reads as TGTGCCAGCAGTACACTAGCGGGAGACTACAATGAGCAGTTCTTC. The chain recombines TRBV7-9 with TRBJ2-1, with 11 bases identical to TRBD2. The V gene end was trimmed by 6 bases and the J gene end by 3 bases; junction bases not matched to a gene: 4. This CDR3 has 15 amino acids. Germline V gene lookup returns CDR1 SEHNR and CDR2 FQNEAQ (reference sequence).

This clone was detected ten times or more. J is TRBJ2-7 and V is TRBV11-1; TRBD2 aligns across 8 bases. CDR1 is SGHAT, CDR2 FQDESV, per germline (reference sequence). The CDR3 is 15 amino acids. V trimming: 6 bases; J trimming: 2 bases; junction bases outside the gene matches: 9. CDR3 protein: CASRRGLAPAYEQYF. In DNA, the CDR3 is TGTGCCAGCAGACGAGGACTAGCCCCTGCCTACGAGCAGTACTTC. The complete variable domain, with remaining parts taken from reference TRBV11-1 and TRBJ2-7, reads EAEVAQSPRYKITEKSQAVAFWCDPISGHATLYWYRQILGQGPELLVQFQDESVVDDSQLPKDRFSAERLKGVDSTLKIQPAELGDSAMYLCASRRGLAPAYEQYFGPGTRLTVT.

The chain is built from TRBV6-6 and TRBJ2-7, with D maybe TRBD1 (5 bases). CDR3 length equals 13 residues. Trimming took 4 bases from V and 1 from J, leaving 8 bases between them. CDR1 and CDR2 from the germline V gene are MNHNY and SVGAGI (reference sequence). The CDR3 DNA sequence: TGTGCCAGCAGTTTGACAGTTTCCTACGAGCAGTACTTC. This sequence encodes CASSLTVSYEQYF.

The chain employs TRBV19 and TRBJ1-1; no clear D. The V end lost 9 bases, the J end lost 3 bases, and 14 bases lay between the germline ends. Germline values: CDR1 LNHDA, CDR2 SQIVND (reference sequence). The CDR3 has 13 amino acids. CDR3 sequence reads: CASRLRGDTEAFF. For the CDR3, the DNA is TGTGCCAGCCGACTCCGCGGGGACACTGAAGCTTTCTTT.

This clone is a singleton in its sample. The rearrangement joins TRBV3-1 (or the pseudogene TRBV3-2) to TRBJ1-5; 9 bases agree with TRBD1. After removal of 4 bases from V and 0 bases from J, the junction contained 4 bases not matched to a gene. Germline V gene lookup returns CDR1 LGHDT and CDR2 YNNKEL (reference sequence). The CDR3 is 16 amino acids. CDR3 nucleotide sequence: TGTGCCAGCAGCCTTGGGACAGGGAATAGCAATCAGCCCCAGCATTTT. It specifies CASSLGTGNSNQPQHF.

V gene TRBV5-1 combines with J gene TRBJ2-3; TRBD2 agrees at 10 bases. V gave up 2 bases and J gave up 2 bases; unmatched junction bases: 5. This CDR3 spans 16 amino acids. CDR1 SGHRS and CDR2 YFSETQ come from the germline V gene. CDR3 DNA sequence: TGCGCCAGCAGCTTCACCGGGACTAGCGACACAGATACGCAGTATTTT. This encodes CASSFTGTSDTDTQYF.

The chain couples TRBV3-1 (or the pseudogene TRBV3-2) to TRBJ2-5; D gene uncertain. The V end was cut by 6 bases, the J end by 0 bases, with 17 bases between. The CDR3 runs 16 residues. The V gene's germline CDR1 is LGHDT and CDR2 YNNKEL (reference sequence). CDR3 sequence (DNA): TGTGCCAGCAGTCCAATTGAGGTCGGGTACCAAGAGACCCAGTACTTC. Translation gives CASSPIEVGYQETQYF.